This passage covers 12 T cell receptor beta chains from one sample sequenced in a study of T cell repertoires in cytomegalovirus infection. MiXCR, applied by TCRdb to the reads, yields one record per CDR3 protein. The sample has around 500,000 distinct CDR3 sequences; more than 40% are singletons. These receptors lack a known antigen. Source: cultured PBMCs, taken from culture after CMV antigen stimulation. The receptor source for this set is a human donor in good health (CMV status not recorded). Some clones in this sample may be carry-over from other donors' samples.

The genes are TRBV5-4 and TRBJ1-2; a possible D gene is TRBD1 (6 bases). From germline, CDR1 is SGHNT and CDR2 YYREEE (reference sequence). V lost 1 base to trimming and J lost 7 bases, with 14 bases between them. This CDR3 is built from 14 residues. The CDR3 region has the DNA TGTGCCAGCAGCTTGCGGCAGGGACAAAGTGGCTACACCTTC. Translation: CASSLRQGQSGYTF.

This chain connects TRBV5-1 to TRBJ2-1; TRBD2 might be the D (5 bases). Germline V gene lookup returns CDR1 SGHRS and CDR2 YFSETQ. This CDR3 spans 15 amino acids. Deletions cut 4 bases from V and 7 bases from J, with 18 bases between. CDR3 amino acids: CASSPADPSGNEQFF. The CDR3 bases are TGCGCCAGCAGCCCAGCGGACCCCAGTGGGAATGAGCAGTTCTTC.

The chain couples TRBV11-3 to TRBJ2-2, with D tentatively TRBD1 or TRBD2 (5 bases each). Germline lookup yields CDR1 SGHNT and CDR2 YENEEA. The CDR3 runs 14 residues. Trimming left V 1 base short and J 10 bases short, with 13 bases between. The CDR3 sequence is CASSLGRGPEELFF. The CDR3 coding sequence is TGTGCCAGCAGCTTAGGCCGGGGCCCGGAGGAGCTGTTTTTT. The variable domain in full, with the rest retrieved from reference TRBV11-3 and TRBJ2-2, is EAGVVQSPRYKIIEKKQPVAFWCNPISGHNTLYWYLQNLGQGPELLIRYENEEAVDDSQLPKDRFSAERLKGVDSTLKIQPAELGDSAVYLCASSLGRGPEELFFGEGSRLTVL.

In its sample, this clonotype was seen a few times. The chain uses TRBV5-4 and TRBJ1-4, with D unclear. The CDR3 extends over 16 amino acids. V was clipped by 0 bases and J by 4 bases, with 13 bases between them. Germline V gives CDR1 SGHNT, CDR2 YYREEE (reference sequence). CDR3 bases: TGTGCCAGCAGCTTGGACGCGTGGGAGAATAATGAAAAACTGTTTTTT. Translating it yields CASSLDAWENNEKLFF.

Worth noting for this clonotype: The junction does not match germline at one end; this may be a read error. The CDR3 loop reads CSARDRRYGYTNDF. CDR3 DNA sequence: TGCAGTGCTAGAGATCGGCGGTATGGCTACACCAATGACTTC. The V gene is TRBV20-1, the J gene TRBJ1-2; D is unresolved. CDR3 size: 14 residues. The germline V gene has CDR1 DFQATT and CDR2 SNEGSKA (reference sequence).

V and J are TRBV20-1 and TRBJ2-3, with 8 bases matching TRBD1. Trimming removed 0 bases from V and 2 bases from J; junction bases left unmatched: 10. The CDR3 covers 17 residues. CDR1 is DFQATT, CDR2 SNEGSKA, per germline (reference sequence). CDR3 nucleotide sequence: TGCAGTGCTAGAGATCCAAGGGGGACAGGCAACACAGATACGCAGTATTTT. This encodes CSARDPRGTGNTDTQYF.

CDR3 nucleotides: TGTGCCAGCAGTTACTTCACAGGGGCGGGCTCACCCCTCCACTTT. Encoded protein: CASSYFTGAGSPLHF. The V and J genes are TRBV6-5 and TRBJ1-6, with 7 bases aligning to TRBD1. This CDR3 has 15 residues. The germline gives CDR1 MNHEY, CDR2 SVGAGI. The V segment lost 1 base and the J segment 10 bases; nucleotides outside the gene matches: 7.

The CDR3 protein is CASSLDPPTRQETQYF. The CDR3 region has the DNA TGCGCCAGCAGCTTGGACCCACCGACTAGACAAGAGACCCAGTACTTC. The chain links TRBV5-1 to TRBJ2-5, with D possibly being TRBD2 (6 bases). CDR3 size: 16 residues. Germline V gene data show CDR1 as SGHRS and CDR2 as YFSETQ. Trimming shortened V by 0 bases and J by 2 bases, and 14 bases separated the two germline ends.

This clonotype was recorded a few times. V gene TRBV7-2 combines with J gene TRBJ2-4; 11 bases are shared with TRBD2. The J segment lost 8 bases and the V segment lost 2 bases, leaving 2 bases of the junction unmatched. Germline V gene sequence: CDR1 SGHTA, CDR2 FQGNSA. The CDR3 is 14 residues long. In DNA, the CDR3 is TGTGCCAGCAGCTTAAATAGCGGGAGGGACATTCAGTACTTC. Translating it yields CASSLNSGRDIQYF.

The chain couples TRBV28 to TRBJ1-5, with D hard to call. Looked up from germline, CDR1 is MDHEN and CDR2 is SYDVKM. V was pared by 5 bases and J by 4 bases, with 12 bases between. The CDR3 has 14 residues. The CDR3 here is CASSPPGRNQPQHF. CDR3 coding DNA: TGTGCCAGCAGTCCCCCGGGTCGTAATCAGCCCCAGCATTTT.

This clonotype was observed a handful of times. The rearrangement links TRBV7-2 to TRBJ2-4, with 7 bases aligning to TRBD2. The CDR3 is 12 residues long. Germline trimming cut 8 bases from V and 7 bases from J; bases unmatched to any gene: 5. CDR1 is SGHTA and CDR2 is FQGNSA in the germline V gene. Written as DNA, the CDR3 is TGTGCCAGCTTGGATAGCGGGAACATTCAGTACTTC. Translating gives CASLDSGNIQYF.

This clonotype was counted a few times. The chain joins TRBV2 to TRBJ1-2, with D tentatively TRBD1 (6 bases). This CDR3 has 17 residues. Trimming cost V 2 bases and J 4 bases, with 20 bases left between them. The germline gives CDR1 SNHLY, CDR2 FYNNEI. CDR3 sequence (DNA): TGTGCCAGCAGTGAACAGACGGGGGGGGGGCGCCCCTATGGCTACACCTTC. Amino acid sequence: CASSEQTGGGRPYGYTF. Full variable domain (outside the CDR3, taken from reference TRBV2 and TRBJ1-2): EPEVTQTPSHQVTQMGQEVILRCVPISNHLYFYWYRQILGQKVEFLVSFYNNEISEKSEIFDDQFSVERPDGSNFTLKIRSTKLEDSAMYFCASSEQTGGGRPYGYTFGSGTRLTVV.